These 27 T cell receptor beta chains came from one sample sequenced in a study of vaccination and CD4 T cells after COVID-19. Indicated treatment: roughly 10-day PBMC culture with coronavirus spike peptide pools or control peptides (ViraFEST assay). Antigens of these TCRs are unknown. With the Oncomine TCR Beta short-read assay, DNA from cultured CD4+ T cells was sequenced. MiXCR was run by TCRdb on the PCR reads, yielding one entry per CDR3 protein. The data contain some 20,000 distinct CDR3 sequences, around two fifths of them singletons. Specimen: CD4+ T cells from blood, cultured in vitro, collected after SARS-CoV-2 vaccination. The receptors were sampled from a human donor who had recovered from COVID-19.

The chain employs TRBV19 and TRBJ2-7, with 8 bases identical to TRBD1. Trimming at V came to 3 bases and at J to 4 bases, leaving 5 bases not matched to a gene. Germline V gene lookup returns CDR1 LNHDA and CDR2 SQIVND (reference sequence). The length of the CDR3 is 14 residues. CDR3 nucleotides: TGTGCCAGTAGTATCGACAGGGGAAGGTACGAGCAGTACTTC. This codes for CASSIDRGRYEQYF. The full variable domain, rest sourced from reference TRBV19 and TRBJ2-7, is DGGITQSPKYLFRKEGQNVTLSCEQNLNHDAMYWYRQDPGQGLRLIYYSQIVNDFQKGDIAEGYSVSREKKESFPLTVTSAQKNPTAFYLCASSIDRGRYEQYFGPGTRLTVT.

This clonotype has just one count. The chain couples TRBV7-9 to TRBJ1-3, with D unclear. The CDR3 is 15 residues long. Germline CDR1 reads SEHNR; CDR2 reads FQNEAQ (reference sequence). V was trimmed by 5 bases and J by 0 bases, leaving 11 bases between them. CDR3: CASSTGPSSGNTIYF. The CDR3 bases are TGTGCCAGCAGCACTGGGCCGAGCTCTGGAAACACCATATATTTT.

V gene TRBV27 combines with J gene TRBJ2-7, with 13 nucleotides matching TRBD2. Germline CDR1 is MNHEY and CDR2 is SMNVEV (reference sequence). V lost 9 bases to trimming and J lost 5 bases; unmatched junction nucleotides: 7. The CDR3 totals 14 residues. The CDR3 coding sequence is TGTGCCAGTTACCGGACTAGCGGGAGCCACGAGCAGTACTTC. Translated, it gives CASYRTSGSHEQYF.

The chain links TRBV28 to TRBJ2-7; 7 bases map to TRBD2. J gave up 7 bases and V 6 bases, and 15 bases lay outside the gene matches. The CDR3 spans 15 residues. Germline CDR1 and CDR2: MDHEN and SYDVKM. The CDR3 loop is CASSWGRAFGEEQYF. The CDR3 DNA follows: TGTGCCAGCAGCTGGGGGAGGGCCTTTGGAGAAGAGCAGTACTTC.

The gene calls are TRBV20-1 and TRBJ2-3; no clear D gene. This CDR3 region has 17 residues. The germline V gene has CDR1 DFQATT and CDR2 SNEGSKA (reference sequence). V lost 0 bases to trimming and J lost 1 base, with 17 bases between them. The CDR3 nucleotides read TGCAGTGCTAGAGACACCGAACTCCCAACTGGCACAGATACGCAGTATTTT. Residues: CSARDTELPTGTDTQYF.

The table lists this clonotype with a few counts. The V gene is TRBV6-1, the J gene TRBJ1-2; D gene uncertain. Trimming stripped 8 bases from V and 4 bases from J, with 20 bases between. The CDR3 extends over 15 amino acids. The germline V gene encodes CDR1 MNHNS and CDR2 SASEGT. The CDR3 is CASQTGSHSSYGYTF. DNA of the CDR3: TGTGCCAGCCAGACCGGGAGCCACTCAAGCTATGGCTACACCTTC.

This clonotype was recorded a few times. The chain combines TRBV6-5 with TRBJ1-6; unclear D gene. The CDR3 sequence is 16 residues long. Germline loops: CDR1 MNHEY, CDR2 SVGAGI. V lost 2 bases and J 6 bases, leaving 14 bases between the germline ends. CDR3 coding DNA: TGTGCCAGCAGTTACATCTGGGAGTTGGTTAATTCACCCCTCCACTTT. Amino acids: CASSYIWELVNSPLHF.

This clonotype was observed a few times. V is TRBV11-2 and J is TRBJ1-1; the match to TRBD1 covers 9 bases. CDR3 length: 14 amino acids. Germline V gene sequence: CDR1 SGHAT, CDR2 FQNNGV. J gave up 3 bases and V 1 base, and 0 bases lay outside the gene matches. CDR3: CASSLGDRDTEAFF. The DNA for the CDR3 is TGTGCCAGCAGCTTAGGGGACAGGGACACTGAAGCTTTCTTT.

The chain joins TRBV6-1 to TRBJ2-3; 7 bases are a match to TRBD2. This CDR3 comprises 13 residues. The germline CDR1 and CDR2 sequences are MNHNS and SASEGT. The ends lost 9 bases at V and 3 bases at J; junction bases unmatched: 6. The CDR3 here is CASTPGGTDTQYF. CDR3 bases: TGTGCCAGTACCCCGGGAGGTACAGATACGCAGTATTTT.

The rearrangement uses TRBV2 and TRBJ1-1, with 7 nucleotides matching TRBD1. The ends lost 5 bases at V and 0 bases at J; junction bases unmatched: 9. Germline CDR1 SNHLY, CDR2 FYNNEI. The CDR3 extends over 16 amino acids. Written as DNA, the CDR3 is TGTGCCAGCAGTCTTGGGACAGACTATATGAACACTGAAGCTTTCTTT. It encodes CASSLGTDYMNTEAFF.

The chain is built from TRBV20-1 and TRBJ2-5; TRBD2 matches at 12 bases. Germline V gives CDR1 DFQATT, CDR2 SNEGSKA (reference sequence). The junction had 4 bases not matched to a gene; V was cut back by 1 base and J by 7 bases. The CDR3 is 14 residues long. The CDR3 sequence: CSARGTSGAGTQYF. CDR3 DNA sequence: TGCAGTGCTAGAGGGACTAGCGGGGCCGGGACCCAGTACTTC.

The chain is built from TRBV20-1 and TRBJ2-3, with 7 bases lining up with TRBD2. The length of the CDR3 is 15 residues. Germline V lookup: CDR1 DFQATT, CDR2 SNEGSKA (reference sequence). The V and J ends lost 3 bases and 6 bases, in that order; junction bases with no gene match: 12. CDR3: CSASQTSPSGDTQYF. Here the CDR3 DNA reads TGCAGTGCTAGTCAGACTAGCCCTTCCGGGGATACGCAGTATTTT.

This clonotype was detected only a few times. The chain employs TRBV11-3 and TRBJ1-1; D ambiguous. The CDR3 loop spans 15 amino acids. The V end was cut by 2 bases, the J end by 1 base, with 11 bases between. The germline V gene encodes CDR1 SGHNT and CDR2 YENEEA. DNA for the CDR3: TGTGCCAGCAGCTTACGAGCGGGAGCGAACACTGAAGCTTTCTTT. This gives the protein CASSLRAGANTEAFF.

V gene TRBV20-1 combines with J gene TRBJ2-2, with D unclear. V was trimmed by 1 base and J by 6 bases, leaving 18 bases between them. The germline gives CDR1 DFQATT, CDR2 SNEGSKA (reference sequence). The CDR3 runs to 16 residues. Here the CDR3 reads CSARGVLPIPSGELFF. CDR3 bases: TGCAGTGCTAGAGGAGTCTTGCCCATACCCTCCGGGGAGCTGTTTTTT.

V usage is TRBV2 and J usage is TRBJ1-5; TRBD1 matches at 10 bases. This CDR3 is built from 15 residues. Germline assignment: CDR1 SNHLY and CDR2 FYNNEI. V trimming: 2 bases; J trimming: 4 bases; junction bases outside the gene matches: 2. The CDR3 nucleotides read TGTGCCAGCAGTGAAAGGACAGGGGGTAATCAGCCCCAGCATTTT. It is translated as CASSERTGGNQPQHF.

This clonotype was seen only a few times. The chain combines TRBV7-2 with TRBJ2-3; 8 nucleotides agree with TRBD2. Germline V gene sequence: CDR1 SGHTA, CDR2 FQGNSA. The trim removed 1 base at V and 3 bases at J, leaving 6 bases unmatched. This CDR3 is built from 16 residues. CDR3 nucleotides: TGTGCCAGCAGCTTAGACGGGGGGGGCCCTACAGATACGCAGTATTTT. It codes for CASSLDGGGPTDTQYF.

This clonotype was counted a few times. The V call is TRBV2, the J call TRBJ1-5, with 8 nucleotides matching TRBD1. The germline gives CDR1 SNHLY, CDR2 FYNNEI. The CDR3 covers 18 residues. V gave up 4 bases and J gave up 0 bases; unmatched junction bases: 11. CDR3 loop: CASSGGTGYGHSNQPQHF. The CDR3 DNA is TGTGCCAGCAGTGGAGGGACAGGTTACGGGCATAGCAATCAGCCCCAGCATTTT.

This chain uses TRBV6-2 or TRBV6-3 with TRBJ2-1; 10 bases fit TRBD2. CDR1 is MNHEY and CDR2 is SVGEGT in the germline V gene. The length of the CDR3 is 16 residues. V shed 5 bases, J shed 4 bases, and the junction held 8 bases outside the gene matches. This CDR3 is CASSNERGGGYNEQFF. In DNA, the CDR3 is TGTGCCAGCAGTAACGAGCGGGGGGGCGGTTACAATGAGCAGTTCTTC.

The chain combines TRBV28 with TRBJ2-7; D unclear. Germline assignment: CDR1 MDHEN and CDR2 SYDVKM. The V end was cut by 10 bases, the J end by 4 bases, with 17 bases between. The CDR3 sequence is 13 residues long. This CDR3 is CATLGGVTYEQYF. CDR3 coding DNA: TGTGCCACCCTCGGTGGGGTGACGTACGAGCAGTACTTC.

This clonotype was seen only a few times. The gene calls are TRBV7-8 and TRBJ1-2; D might be TRBD1 (6 bases). CDR1 and CDR2 from the germline V gene are SGHVS and FQNEAQ. V dropped 1 base and J dropped 0 bases, with 12 bases sitting between them. The length of the CDR3 is 16 residues. CDR3 region: CASSLGDRPSNYGYTF. CDR3 bases: TGTGCCAGCAGCTTAGGAGACAGGCCGTCTAACTATGGCTACACCTTC.

The chain couples TRBV7-9 to TRBJ1-2; no clear D. The germline V gene encodes CDR1 SEHNR and CDR2 FQNEAQ (reference sequence). This CDR3 region has 13 residues. The V end was cut by 5 bases, the J end by 4 bases, with 11 bases between. The CDR3 sequence is CASSADGSYGYTF. CDR3 nucleotides: TGTGCCAGCAGCGCGGACGGCAGCTATGGCTACACCTTC.

The chain is built from TRBV19 and TRBJ2-1; TRBD2 might be the D (6 bases). In germline, CDR1 is LNHDA, CDR2 SQIVND (reference sequence). V lost 3 bases, J lost 7 bases, and 16 bases lay in between. The CDR3 has 15 amino acids. The CDR3, as DNA: TGTGCCAGTAGTATTTTTGGGGGAGGCGGGAATGAGCAGTTCTTC. Its protein is CASSIFGGGGNEQFF. The variable domain in full, with the rest retrieved from reference TRBV19 and TRBJ2-1, is DGGITQSPKYLFRKEGQNVTLSCEQNLNHDAMYWYRQDPGQGLRLIYYSQIVNDFQKGDIAEGYSVSREKKESFPLTVTSAQKNPTAFYLCASSIFGGGGNEQFFGPGTRLTVL.

This chain connects TRBV2 to TRBJ2-1, with no clear D. CDR1 and CDR2 from the germline V gene are SNHLY and FYNNEI. CDR3 size: 13 residues. Trimming took off 5 bases at V and 5 bases at J, with 10 bases between the two ends. In nucleotides, the CDR3 is TGTGCCAGCAGTTATATCAGCAACAATGAGCAGTTCTTC. Residues: CASSYISNNEQFF.

This clonotype occurred a few times. This rearrangement joins TRBV6-1 to TRBJ2-3; unclear D gene. Germline-derived CDR1 and CDR2 are MNHNS and SASEGT. The CDR3 length is 15 residues. With 5 bases removed from V and 5 bases from J, the gap between germline ends came to 17 bases. The CDR3: CASSQTRRRGDTQYF. The CDR3 coding sequence is TGTGCCAGCAGTCAAACACGCCGCCGCGGAGATACGCAGTATTTT.

This clonotype has only a few counts. This chain links TRBV20-1 with TRBJ2-7, with TRBD2 matching 10 bases. In germline, CDR1 is DFQATT, CDR2 SNEGSKA (reference sequence). The CDR3 contains 16 residues. After removal of 0 bases from V and 6 bases from J, the junction contained 11 bases not matched to a gene. The CDR3, as DNA: TGCAGTGCTAGAGATCGGTTGGGTACTAGCGGGACCGAGCAGTACTTC. It yields the protein CSARDRLGTSGTEQYF.

The gene calls are TRBV5-4 and TRBJ2-5; D may be TRBD2 (5 bases). Trimming shortened V by 3 bases and J by 5 bases, and 11 bases separated the two germline ends. CDR1 and CDR2 (germline): SGHNT, YYREEE (reference sequence). This CDR3 is built from 13 residues. For the CDR3, the DNA is TGTGCCAGCAGCTCTAGCTTTCGCGAGACCCAGTACTTC. As protein: CASSSSFRETQYF. Full variable domain (missing parts from reference TRBV5-4 and TRBJ2-5): ETGVTQSPTHLIKTRGQQVTLRCSSQSGHNTVSWYQQALGQGPQFIFQYYREEENGRGNFPPRFSGLQFPNYSSELNVNALELDDSALYLCASSSSFRETQYFGPGTRLLVL.

The chain links TRBV7-3 to TRBJ1-1, with TRBD1 matching over 8 bases. V shed 5 bases and J 0 bases; nucleotides not matched to a gene: 2. This CDR3 contains 14 residues. Per the germline V gene, CDR1 is SGHTA and CDR2 is FQGTGA. CDR3 residues: CASSRQGLNTEAFF. Written as DNA, the CDR3 is TGTGCCAGCAGCAGACAGGGGCTGAACACTGAAGCTTTCTTT.